The sequence of this T cell receptor beta chain was determined in a study of cytomegalovirus exposure and HLA in healthy donors. The study's findings and limits: Per a prior analysis, the majority of TCR beta V segments were productive roughly 87% or roughly 30% of the time. Exclusion applied to some V segments, including TRBV6-2 and TRBV6-3, as they were indistinguishable.

A word on this clone: Its target is unknown.

With 60 Vbeta and 13 Jbeta primers, the PCR was carried out. Clones were sequenced by immunoSEQ multiplex PCR, and TCRdb holds only the in-frame ones, with some missing. The sample includes 150,000 to 200,000 clones, 75% to 90% of them seen just once. From germline, CDR1 is MNHNS and CDR2 SASEGT. Losses at the gene ends were 10 bases for V and 7 bases for J; bases not matched to a gene: 8. This CDR3 has 12 amino acids. The J gene is TRBJ2-5, the V gene TRBV6-1; 8 nucleotides match TRBD2. The specimen sequenced was PBMCs. This clonotype was obtained from a woman under 30 in good health and CMV-seronegative. The CDR3 loop reads CATSVTSVTQYF. DNA of the CDR3: TGTGCCACCTCCGTGACTAGCGTGACCCAGTACTTC.